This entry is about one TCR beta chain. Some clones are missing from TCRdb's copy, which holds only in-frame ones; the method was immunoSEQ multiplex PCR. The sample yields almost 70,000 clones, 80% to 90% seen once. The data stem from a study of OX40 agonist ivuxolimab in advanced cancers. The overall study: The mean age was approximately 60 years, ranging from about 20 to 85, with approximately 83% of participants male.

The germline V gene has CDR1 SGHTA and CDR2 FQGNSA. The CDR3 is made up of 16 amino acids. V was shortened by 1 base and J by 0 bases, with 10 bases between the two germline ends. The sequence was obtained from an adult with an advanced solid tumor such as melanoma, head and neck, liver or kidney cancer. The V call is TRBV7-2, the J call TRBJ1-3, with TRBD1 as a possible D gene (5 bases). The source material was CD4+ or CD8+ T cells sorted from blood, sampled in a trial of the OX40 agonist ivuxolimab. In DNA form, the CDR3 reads TGTGCCAGCAGCTTAGGCCTCGGGGCCTCTGGAAACACCATATATTTT. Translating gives CASSLGLGASGNTIYF. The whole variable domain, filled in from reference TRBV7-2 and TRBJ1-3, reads GAGVSQSPSNKVTEKGKDVELRCDPISGHTALYWYRQSLGQGLEFLIYFQGNSAPDKSGLPSDRFSAERTGGSVSTLTIQRTQQEDSAVYLCASSLGLGASGNTIYFGEGSWLTVV.